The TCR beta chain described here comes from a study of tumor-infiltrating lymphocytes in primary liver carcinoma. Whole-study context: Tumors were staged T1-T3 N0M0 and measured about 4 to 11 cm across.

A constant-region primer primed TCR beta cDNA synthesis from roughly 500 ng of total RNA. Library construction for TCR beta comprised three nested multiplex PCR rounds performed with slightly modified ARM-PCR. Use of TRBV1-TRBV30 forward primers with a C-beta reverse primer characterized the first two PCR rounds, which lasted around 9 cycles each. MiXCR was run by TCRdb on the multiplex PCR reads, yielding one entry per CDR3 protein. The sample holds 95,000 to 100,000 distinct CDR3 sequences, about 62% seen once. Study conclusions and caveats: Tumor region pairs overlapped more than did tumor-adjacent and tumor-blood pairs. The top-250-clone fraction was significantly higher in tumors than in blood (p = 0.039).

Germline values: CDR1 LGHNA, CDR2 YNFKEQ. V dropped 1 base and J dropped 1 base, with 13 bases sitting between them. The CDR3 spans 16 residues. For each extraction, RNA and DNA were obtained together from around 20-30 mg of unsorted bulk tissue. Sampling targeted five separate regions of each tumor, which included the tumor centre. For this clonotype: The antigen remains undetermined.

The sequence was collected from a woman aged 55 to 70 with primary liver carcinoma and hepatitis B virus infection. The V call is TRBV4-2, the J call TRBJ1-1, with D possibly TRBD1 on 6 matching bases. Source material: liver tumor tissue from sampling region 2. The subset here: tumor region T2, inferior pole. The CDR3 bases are TGTGCCAGCAGCCAAGGGACCAGGACAGCGAACACTGAAGCTTTCTTT. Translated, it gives CASSQGTRTANTEAFF.